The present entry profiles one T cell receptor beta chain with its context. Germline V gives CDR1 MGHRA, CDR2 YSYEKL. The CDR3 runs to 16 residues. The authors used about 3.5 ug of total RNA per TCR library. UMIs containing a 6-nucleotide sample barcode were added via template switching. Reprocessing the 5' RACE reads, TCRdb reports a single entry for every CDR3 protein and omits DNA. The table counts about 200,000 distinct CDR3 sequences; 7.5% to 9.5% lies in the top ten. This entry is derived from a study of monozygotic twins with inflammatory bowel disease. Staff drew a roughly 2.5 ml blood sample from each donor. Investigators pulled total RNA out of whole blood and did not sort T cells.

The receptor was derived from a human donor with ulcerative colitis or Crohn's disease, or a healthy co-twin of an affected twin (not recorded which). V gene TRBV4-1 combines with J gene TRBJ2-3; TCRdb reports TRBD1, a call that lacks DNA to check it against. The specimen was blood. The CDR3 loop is CASSQDAAGGIRTQYF.